A single sample is the source of the 25 T cell receptor beta chains below, sequenced in a study of blood T cell repertoires in COVID-19. Method: immunoSEQ multiplex PCR; TCRdb's copy keeps in-frame clones and lacks some. This sample has some 220,000 clones; 83% occur once, and the top ten carry over 1%. The sequencing input was peripheral blood. The receptors shown here come from a woman in her 30s with COVID-19, enrolled during active disease.

This chain links TRBV13 with TRBJ1-6; D unresolved. Germline V gene data show CDR1 as PRHDT and CDR2 as FYEKMQ (reference sequence). Trimming took 0 bases from V and 6 from J, leaving 6 bases between them. CDR3 length equals 14 residues. CDR3 sequence (DNA): TGTGCCAGCAGCTTAGGCCAGATTAATTCACCCCTCCACTTT. It translates to CASSLGQINSPLHF.

This clone has more than one count but fewer than ten. The J gene is TRBJ1-6, the V gene TRBV6-5, with unresolved D. The CDR3 consists of 14 residues. The germline V and J ends were trimmed by 8 bases and 7 bases, with 15 bases remaining between them. Germline CDR1 reads MNHEY; CDR2 reads SVGAGI. CDR3 in amino acids: CASLEVPVNSPLHF. DNA of the CDR3: TGTGCCAGCCTCGAAGTCCCAGTCAATTCACCCCTCCACTTT.

The chain links TRBV7-2 to TRBJ2-5, with 8 bases fitting TRBD2. Germline loops: CDR1 SGHTA, CDR2 FQGNSA. The CDR3 runs 13 residues. The junction had 7 bases not matched to a gene; V was cut back by 8 bases and J by 5 bases. For the CDR3, the DNA is TGTGCCAGCCGTGGACTAGCAGGCGAGACCCAGTACTTC. It encodes CASRGLAGETQYF.

The chain employs TRBV27 and TRBJ2-7; D is possibly TRBD1 (5 bases). The CDR3 is 14 amino acids. Trimming took 5 bases from V and 1 from J, leaving 12 bases between them. CDR1 is MNHEY, CDR2 SMNVEV, per germline (reference sequence). DNA for the CDR3: TGTGCCAGCAGTATTTCCGACAGTTCCTACGAGCAGTACTTC. Protein product: CASSISDSSYEQYF.

The V and J genes are TRBV4-1 and TRBJ2-5; 8 bases line up with TRBD2. The trim removed 0 bases at V and 4 bases at J, leaving 7 bases unmatched. Germline values: CDR1 MGHRA, CDR2 YSYEKL. This CDR3 is built from 16 residues. The CDR3 region has the DNA TGCGCCAGCAGCCAAGAATACGGGAGGGATTCAGAGACCCAGTACTTC. It specifies CASSQEYGRDSETQYF.

CDR3 loop: CASSLGGAFSYEQYF. CDR3 bases: TGTGCCAGCAGTTTGGGGGGTGCGTTCTCCTACGAGCAGTACTTC. J is TRBJ2-7 and V is TRBV27, with D tentatively TRBD2 (6 bases). Germline V lookup: CDR1 MNHEY, CDR2 SMNVEV (reference sequence). The CDR3 is 15 residues long. Trimming pared 3 bases from V and 0 bases from J, leaving 12 bases between.

The rearrangement links TRBV5-1 to TRBJ1-4; D unresolved. CDR3 length equals 14 residues. Trimming removed 3 bases at V and 0 bases at J, with 6 bases between. CDR1 is SGHRS, CDR2 YFSETQ, per germline. This chain's CDR3 is CASSSGSTNEKLFF. In nucleotides, the CDR3 is TGCGCCAGCAGCTCAGGATCAACTAATGAAAAACTGTTTTTT.

The V gene is TRBV12-5, the J gene TRBJ2-5; D might be TRBD2 (5 bases). This CDR3 has 14 residues. V dropped 0 bases and J dropped 1 base, with 6 bases sitting between them. Germline V gene data show CDR1 as LGHNT and CDR2 as FRNRAP. The CDR3 DNA follows: TGTGCTAGTGGTTTGGTGCTAGCCCAAGAGACCCAGTACTTC. Its translation: CASGLVLAQETQYF.

In this sample, this clone turned up a few times. The chain has TRBV7-3 and TRBJ1-2; 10 positions agree with TRBD1. This CDR3 spans 17 amino acids. Germline V lookup: CDR1 SGHTA, CDR2 FQGTGA. V lost 0 bases, J lost 2 bases, and 6 bases stayed unmatched. The CDR3 protein is CASSLTPGTGVNYGYTF. The CDR3 region has the DNA TGTGCCAGCAGCTTAACTCCCGGGACAGGGGTAAACTATGGCTACACCTTC.

The chain couples TRBV6-2 or TRBV6-3 to TRBJ1-2; 8 bases align to TRBD1. Germline CDR1 reads MNHEY; CDR2 reads SVGEGT. The CDR3 spans 13 residues. Germline trimming cut 6 bases from V and 3 bases from J; bases unmatched to any gene: 3. The CDR3 here is CASSPGGYYGYTF. In nucleotides, the CDR3 is TGTGCCAGCAGCCCAGGGGGCTACTATGGCTACACCTTC.

The chain employs TRBV6-6 and TRBJ1-1; D uncertain. Germline V CDR1 and CDR2: MNHNY, SVGAGI (reference sequence). The CDR3 loop spans 15 amino acids. Trimming took 5 bases from V and 4 from J, leaving 17 bases between them. CDR3 loop: CASSPRLRGSTEAFF. CDR3 nucleotide sequence: TGTGCCAGCAGTCCTCGCCTACGAGGGAGCACTGAAGCTTTCTTT.

The CDR3 reads CATKPGLLYYGYTF. CDR3 bases: TGTGCCACCAAGCCTGGGCTATTGTACTATGGCTACACCTTC. This chain connects TRBV15 to TRBJ1-2; D ambiguous. This CDR3 has 14 residues. Trimming shortened V by 7 bases and J by 3 bases, and 15 bases separated the two germline ends. Per the germline V gene, CDR1 is LNHNV and CDR2 is YYDKDF (reference sequence).

V usage is TRBV6-5 and J usage is TRBJ1-4, with 9 bases identical to TRBD1. The CDR3 length is 15 residues. Germline V CDR1 and CDR2: MNHEY, SVGAGI. J was trimmed by 7 bases and V by 10 bases; bases with no gene match: 13. DNA for the CDR3: TGTGCCACCGACCGGGACAGGGCCGGTAGTGAAAAACTGTTTTTT. Translating it yields CATDRDRAGSEKLFF.

This clone was counted a single time. V gene TRBV19 combines with J gene TRBJ1-4; TRBD1 matches at 9 bases. The germline V gene has CDR1 LNHDA and CDR2 SQIVND (reference sequence). The CDR3 extends over 13 amino acids. V lost 7 bases, J lost 5 bases, and 2 bases stayed unmatched. The CDR3 loop reads CASNGQGNEKLFF. CDR3 DNA: TGTGCCAGTAATGGACAGGGGAATGAAAAACTGTTTTTT.

CDR3 protein: CASSSQGLFSEAFF. In DNA form, the CDR3 reads TGTGCCAGCAGCTCCCAGGGTCTTTTCTCTGAAGCTTTCTTT. This sequence joins TRBV5-6 and TRBJ1-1, with D possibly TRBD1 on 5 matching bases. Germline-derived CDR1 and CDR2 are SGHDT and YYEEEE. Trimming shortened V by 3 bases and J by 6 bases, and 15 bases separated the two germline ends. The CDR3 contains 14 residues. Together with reference TRBV5-6 and TRBJ1-1, the CDR3 gives the full variable domain: DAGVTQSPTHLIKTRGQQVTLRCSPKSGHDTVSWYQQALGQGPQFIFQYYEEEERQRGNFPDRFSGHQFPNYSSELNVNALLLGDSALYLCASSSQGLFSEAFFGQGTRLTVV.

The CDR3: CASSQDREYGYTF. The CDR3 coding sequence is TGTGCCAGCAGTCAGGACAGGGAGTATGGCTACACCTTC. The chain employs TRBV28 and TRBJ1-2; TRBD1 matches 8 bases. Per the germline V gene, CDR1 is MDHEN and CDR2 is SYDVKM. The J segment lost 5 bases and the V segment lost 5 bases, leaving 4 bases of the junction unmatched. CDR3 length: 13 amino acids.

The chain links TRBV5-5 to TRBJ2-5, with D tentatively TRBD1 (7 bases). The CDR3 spans 16 residues. Trimming cost V 2 bases and J 1 base, with 15 bases left between them. Germline CDR1 and CDR2: SGHKS and YYEKEE (reference sequence). The CDR3 DNA follows: TGTGCCAGCAGCTTTTATCAGGGGGAGGTCCAAGAGACCCAGTACTTC. Residues: CASSFYQGEVQETQYF.

The chain employs TRBV6-2 or TRBV6-3 and TRBJ2-3; TRBD2 matches 13 bases. The CDR3 totals 17 residues. In germline, CDR1 is MNHEY, CDR2 SVGEGT. J gave up 4 bases and V 0 bases, and 4 bases lay outside the gene matches. The CDR3 DNA reads as TGTGCCAGCAGTTACTCGGTTGGACTAGCGGGAGCAGATACGCAGTATTTT. Its protein is CASSYSVGLAGADTQYF.

The chain recombines TRBV5-4 with TRBJ1-1; 8 bases match TRBD1. The CDR3 has 15 residues. Germline V CDR1 and CDR2: SGHNT, YYREEE (reference sequence). Trimming cost V 3 bases and J 5 bases; bases outside gene matches: 9. CDR3 DNA sequence: TGTGCCAGCAGCTCCCAAAAGACAGGGGAAACTGAAGCTTTCTTT. It translates to CASSSQKTGETEAFF.

V and J are TRBV10-3 and TRBJ2-7; 8 bases map to TRBD2. Germline V gene lookup returns CDR1 ENHRY and CDR2 SYGVKD. J gave up 5 bases and V 2 bases, and 5 bases lay outside the gene matches. The CDR3 sequence is 14 residues long. The CDR3 coding sequence is TGTGCCATCAGTGAGGGACTAGCCGGCGACGAGCAGTACTTC. Protein: CAISEGLAGDEQYF.

The CDR3 spells CASSLSLAGIDSGANVLTF. Here the CDR3 DNA reads TGTGCCAGCAGCCTCTCCCTAGCGGGGATCGATTCTGGGGCCAACGTCCTGACTTTC. This chain joins TRBV9 and TRBJ2-6, with 9 nucleotides matching TRBD2. The CDR3 loop spans 19 amino acids. CDR1 SGDLS and CDR2 YYNGEE come from the germline V gene. Trimming cost V 4 bases and J 1 base; bases outside gene matches: 12.

The CDR3 DNA reads as TGTGCCTGGAGCACTGGGACAGGGGGCAAGTACGAGCAGTACTTC. This sequence encodes CAWSTGTGGKYEQYF. The chain links TRBV30 to TRBJ2-7; 12 nucleotides match TRBD1. The V segment lost 3 bases and the J segment 4 bases; nucleotides outside the gene matches: 7. This CDR3 has 15 residues. Germline values: CDR1 GTSNPN, CDR2 SVGIG (reference sequence).

The chain carries TRBV13 and TRBJ1-2; the match to TRBD1 covers 7 bases. The junction had 6 bases not matched to a gene; V was cut back by 4 bases and J by 4 bases. The CDR3 contains 14 residues. Germline lookup yields CDR1 PRHDT and CDR2 FYEKMQ (reference sequence). The CDR3, as DNA: TGTGCCAGCAGCTCGGGACAGAACCCCTATGGCTACACCTTC. Translation: CASSSGQNPYGYTF.

This chain joins TRBV7-3 and TRBJ2-1; 12 bases line up with TRBD2. The CDR3 spans 15 residues. CDR1 and CDR2 from the germline V gene are SGHTA and FQGTGA. J lost 3 bases, V lost 5 bases, and 2 bases had no gene match. CDR3 region: CASSPTSGGYNEQFF. In DNA, the CDR3 is TGTGCCAGCAGCCCGACTAGCGGGGGCTACAATGAGCAGTTCTTC.

The rearrangement joins TRBV11-3 to TRBJ2-1, with TRBD2 matching over 13 bases. The CDR3 is 16 amino acids. Germline V CDR1 and CDR2: SGHNT, YENEEA. Trimming cost V 5 bases and J 10 bases; bases outside gene matches: 11. The CDR3 bases are TGTGCCAGCAGCAAAGGGGGGACTAGCGGGGTCTGGGAGCAGTTCTTC. It translates to CASSKGGTSGVWEQFF.